This entry lists 25 T cell receptor beta chains sequenced from one sample in a study of blood T cell repertoires in COVID-19. The assay was immunoSEQ multiplex PCR, and TCRdb's table has in-frame clones only and misses some. Among 200,000 to 250,000 clones listed, 84% were seen once. Sequencing was performed on PBMCs or T cells enriched from blood (not recorded which). Source of these receptors: a woman aged 40 to 50 who had recovered from COVID-19.

The genes are TRBV3-1 (or the pseudogene TRBV3-2) and TRBJ2-5; no clear D. The germline CDR1 and CDR2 sequences are LGHDT and YNNKEL (reference sequence). V shed 7 bases and J shed 0 bases, with 9 bases lying between them. The CDR3 totals 13 residues. CDR3 amino acids: CASKAQNQETQYF. In nucleotides, the CDR3 is TGTGCCAGCAAGGCACAGAACCAAGAGACCCAGTACTTC.

The rearrangement joins TRBV4-1 to TRBJ2-1; D is unclear. The ends were cut back, 1 base at V and 4 bases at J, with 11 bases in the middle. The V gene's germline CDR1 is MGHRA and CDR2 YSYEKL. The CDR3 covers 15 residues. The CDR3 DNA reads TGCGCCAGCAGCCAAGTTCTATCCTATTACAATGAGCAGTTCTTC. This sequence encodes CASSQVLSYYNEQFF.

V is TRBV3-1 (or the pseudogene TRBV3-2) and J is TRBJ1-2; 10 bases are a match to TRBD1. Looked up from germline, CDR1 is LGHDT and CDR2 is YNNKEL (reference sequence). The CDR3 consists of 15 residues. After removal of 5 bases from V and 3 bases from J, the junction contained 6 bases not matched to a gene. CDR3 coding DNA: TGTGCCAGCAGCGAGTCGACAGGGGGCTACTATGGCTACACCTTC. Protein product: CASSESTGGYYGYTF.

The chain employs TRBV11-2 and TRBJ1-4, with TRBD1 matching over 9 bases. The CDR3 runs 15 residues. V shed 5 bases, J shed 8 bases, and the junction held 9 bases outside the gene matches. Germline V gene sequence: CDR1 SGHAT, CDR2 FQNNGV. The CDR3 sequence is CASSPAGTGLEKLFF. The CDR3 region has the DNA TGTGCCAGCAGCCCGGCCGGGACAGGGTTAGAAAAACTGTTTTTT.

Of note for this clone: A much larger clone sits a single nucleotide away, making a read error possible. Other DNA sequences in the same sample also yield this CDR3. The J gene is TRBJ2-1, the V gene TRBV9; TRBD2 aligns across 8 bases. Germline V gives CDR1 SGDLS, CDR2 YYNGEE. V was clipped by 1 base and J by 0 bases; unmatched bases: 0. The length of the CDR3 is 15 residues. The DNA for the CDR3 is TGTGCCAGCAGCGTAAGCGGGAGCTCCTACAATGAGCAGTTCTTC. Translated: CASSVSGSSYNEQFF.

The J gene is TRBJ1-1, the V gene TRBV24-1; possibly TRBD1 for D (5 bases). Trimming shortened V by 8 bases and J by 5 bases, and 14 bases separated the two germline ends. CDR3 length: 13 residues. Germline V gene data show CDR1 as KGHDR and CDR2 as SFDVKD. CDR3 DNA sequence: TGTGCCACCATCGGGGGTTCGTCGACTGAAGCTTTCTTT. The encoded protein is CATIGGSSTEAFF.

This chain joins TRBV18 and TRBJ2-1; 11 bases agree with TRBD1. V dropped 5 bases and J dropped 9; count of bases not matched to a gene: 12. Germline-derived CDR1 and CDR2 are KGHSH and LQKENI. The CDR3 covers 16 residues. The DNA for the CDR3 is TGTGCCAGCTCATTCTTAAACCGGGACAGGGGGAGTGAGCAGTTCTTC. Its translation is CASSFLNRDRGSEQFF. Full variable domain (remainder filled in from reference TRBV18 and TRBJ2-1): NAGVMQNPRHLVRRRGQEARLRCSPMKGHSHVYWYRQLPEEGLKFMVYLQKENIIDESGMPKERFSAEFPKEGPSILRIQQVVRGDSAAYFCASSFLNRDRGSEQFFGPGTRLTVL.

CDR3 in amino acids: CASDSTGANNQPQHF. DNA for the CDR3: TGTGCCAGCGATTCGACAGGGGCGAACAATCAGCCCCAGCATTTT. V and J are TRBV18 and TRBJ1-5, with 8 bases lining up with TRBD1. The CDR3 runs to 15 residues. Unmatched junction bases numbered 9, after V lost 8 bases and J lost 3 bases. CDR1 and CDR2 (germline): KGHSH, LQKENI.

Written as DNA, the CDR3 is TGCGCCAGCAGCCAAGTCCCGGGGGGATCCTACGAGCAGTACTTC. It specifies CASSQVPGGSYEQYF. The V and J genes are TRBV4-1 and TRBJ2-7; 7 bases fit TRBD2. The CDR3 is made up of 15 amino acids. V shed 1 base and J 1 base; nucleotides not matched to a gene: 4. CDR1 and CDR2 from the germline V gene are MGHRA and YSYEKL.

The chain joins TRBV6-5 to TRBJ2-7; D not resolved. The germline gives CDR1 MNHEY, CDR2 SVGAGI. The CDR3 length is 14 residues. Trimming left V 0 bases short and J 2 bases short, with 8 bases between. The CDR3 here is CASSYSRGTYEQYV. As DNA, the CDR3 is TGTGCCAGCAGTTACTCTCGCGGTACCTACGAGCAGTACGTC.

V and J are TRBV2 and TRBJ2-3; 16 bases line up with TRBD2. The CDR3 extends over 15 amino acids. Germline assignment: CDR1 SNHLY and CDR2 FYNNEI. With 6 bases clipped from V and 4 bases from J, the junction kept 1 base outside the gene matches. Here the CDR3 DNA reads TGTGCCAGCAGGGGACTAGCGGGAGGGGCAGATACGCAGTATTTT. As protein: CASRGLAGGADTQYF.

The chain joins TRBV5-5 to TRBJ1-6, with 11 bases lining up with TRBD1. The CDR3 is made up of 16 amino acids. CDR1 is SGHKS and CDR2 is YYEKEE in the germline V gene (reference sequence). Trimming removed 3 bases from V and 10 bases from J; junction bases left unmatched: 9. The CDR3 reads CASSSGTGGNGSPLHF. CDR3 DNA sequence: TGTGCCAGCAGCTCCGGGACAGGGGGGAACGGATCACCCCTCCACTTT.

The chain is built from TRBV11-2 and TRBJ1-2; a possible D gene is TRBD1 (5 bases). The length of the CDR3 is 13 residues. From germline, CDR1 is SGHAT and CDR2 FQNNGV. Trimming left V 4 bases short and J 7 bases short, with 13 bases between. The CDR3 DNA follows: TGTGCCAGCAGCTCCAGGGATGGCTCTGGCTACACCTTC. Translating it yields CASSSRDGSGYTF. Looking up the rest from reference TRBV11-2 and TRBJ1-2 gives the full variable domain: EAGVAQSPRYKIIEKRQSVAFWCNPISGHATLYWYQQILGQGPKLLIQFQNNGVVDDSQLPKDRFSAERLKGVDSTLKIQPAKLEDSAVYLCASSSRDGSGYTFGSGTRLTVV.

The chain has TRBV5-4 and TRBJ2-5; 7 nucleotides align to TRBD2. The CDR3 is made up of 13 amino acids. Germline-derived CDR1 and CDR2 are SGHNT and YYREEE (reference sequence). The V and J ends lost 4 bases and 4 bases, in that order; junction bases with no gene match: 4. DNA of the CDR3: TGTGCCAGCAGCCCTGGGGGGGGAGAGACCCAGTACTTC. Its translation is CASSPGGGETQYF.

This clone was observed a few times. The chain combines TRBV28 with TRBJ1-2; TRBD1 matches at 10 bases. The CDR3 is made up of 15 amino acids. CDR1 is MDHEN, CDR2 SYDVKM, per germline. The J segment lost 8 bases and the V segment lost 10 bases, leaving 16 bases of the junction unmatched. The CDR3 protein is CATQIRDRGTEGYTF. DNA for the CDR3: TGTGCCACCCAGATCCGGGACAGGGGAACGGAGGGCTACACCTTC.

The chain employs TRBV19 and TRBJ2-7; no definite D call. CDR1 and CDR2 (germline): LNHDA, SQIVND (reference sequence). Trimming took 9 bases from V and 4 from J, leaving 22 bases between them. There are 15 residues in the CDR3. CDR3 amino acids: CASSIKVGLEYEQYF. CDR3 coding DNA: TGTGCCAGCTCAATCAAGGTCGGGTTGGAGTACGAGCAGTACTTC.

This clone was detected a few times. This chain links TRBV7-3 with TRBJ2-1, with D hard to call. Germline V gene sequence: CDR1 SGHTA, CDR2 FQGTGA. The V end was cut by 3 bases, the J end by 7 bases, with 7 bases between. The CDR3 is 12 residues long. CDR3 residues: CASSFTTNEQFF. The CDR3 nucleotides are TGTGCCAGCAGCTTTACTACAAATGAGCAGTTCTTC.

CDR3 region: CASKFAGTGSYEQYF. CDR3 in DNA: TGTGCCAGTAAGTTTGCCGGGACAGGGTCCTACGAGCAGTACTTC. The chain links TRBV19 to TRBJ2-7; 9 bases map to TRBD1. The CDR3 consists of 15 residues. Trimming cost V 7 bases and J 1 base; bases outside gene matches: 8. Per the germline V gene, CDR1 is LNHDA and CDR2 is SQIVND (reference sequence).

The chain carries TRBV30 and TRBJ1-3; 7 bases are a match to TRBD1. The germline gives CDR1 GTSNPN, CDR2 SVGIG (reference sequence). With 3 bases clipped from V and 4 bases from J, the junction kept 6 bases outside the gene matches. The CDR3 spans 14 residues. The CDR3 here is CAWSDTGVGNTIYF. The CDR3, as DNA: TGTGCCTGGAGCGATACAGGGGTAGGAAACACCATATATTTT.

The CDR3 nucleotides read TGTGCCACCAGTGAATCGGGGAGCACAGATACGCAGTATTTT. Translated: CATSESGSTDTQYF. The rearrangement uses TRBV24-1 and TRBJ2-3, with D possibly TRBD2 on 5 matching bases. The V gene's germline CDR1 is KGHDR and CDR2 SFDVKD. With 4 bases removed from V and 0 bases from J, the gap between germline ends came to 7 bases. CDR3 length: 14 residues.

The rearrangement joins TRBV7-9 to TRBJ2-7, with TRBD1 matching 9 bases. This CDR3 is built from 14 residues. Germline-derived CDR1 and CDR2 are SEHNR and FQNEAQ (reference sequence). Unmatched junction bases numbered 7, after V lost 5 bases and J lost 5 bases. The CDR3 nucleotides are TGTGCCAGCAGCCCTGGGACAGGGAACAACGAGCAGTACTTC. The encoded protein is CASSPGTGNNEQYF. The full variable domain, completed using reference TRBV7-9 and TRBJ2-7, is DTGVSQNPRHKITKRGQNVTFRCDPISEHNRLYWYRQTLGQGPEFLTYFQNEAQLEKSRLLSDRFSAERPKGSFSTLEIQRTEQGDSAMYLCASSPGTGNNEQYFGPGTRLTVT.

The V call is TRBV24-1, the J call TRBJ2-1; TRBD1 aligns across 7 bases. Germline V gene sequence: CDR1 KGHDR, CDR2 SFDVKD. The CDR3 covers 15 residues. Germline trimming cut 0 bases from V and 5 bases from J; bases unmatched to any gene: 3. The CDR3: CATSDLEGAHNEQFF. The DNA for the CDR3 is TGTGCCACCAGTGATTTGGAGGGGGCCCACAATGAGCAGTTCTTC.

This chain links TRBV27 with TRBJ1-2; 12 nucleotides agree with TRBD1. V dropped 6 bases and J dropped 5; count of bases not matched to a gene: 7. CDR1 MNHEY and CDR2 SMNVEV come from the germline V gene (reference sequence). The CDR3 is 15 residues long. The chain's CDR3 is CASSGGQGALYGYTF. CDR3 coding DNA: TGTGCCAGCAGCGGGGGACAGGGGGCCTTGTATGGCTACACCTTC.

This chain uses TRBV7-8 with TRBJ2-5; D unresolved. CDR3 length: 14 amino acids. V dropped 1 base and J dropped 3 bases, with 9 bases sitting between them. CDR1 and CDR2 from the germline V gene are SGHVS and FQNEAQ. This chain's CDR3 is CASSLGSGKETQYF. The CDR3 DNA follows: TGTGCCAGCAGCTTAGGCTCAGGCAAAGAGACCCAGTACTTC.

The J gene is TRBJ1-6, the V gene TRBV2, with TRBD1 as a possible D gene (6 bases). V was trimmed by 7 bases and J by 14 bases, leaving 21 bases between them. The CDR3 has 14 amino acids. Looked up from germline, CDR1 is SNHLY and CDR2 is FYNNEI. In DNA, the CDR3 is TGTGCCAGCACTCGGGACATCGGCGGGGGATCCCTCCACTTT. Translating it yields CASTRDIGGGSLHF. The variable domain in full, with the rest retrieved from reference TRBV2 and TRBJ1-6, is EPEVTQTPSHQVTQMGQEVILRCVPISNHLYFYWYRQILGQKVEFLVSFYNNEISEKSEIFDDQFSVERPDGSNFTLKIRSTKLEDSAMYFCASTRDIGGGSLHFGNGTRLTVT.